This T cell receptor beta chain was sequenced in a study of blood T cell repertoires in COVID-19. Study summary: Collection of acute and convalescent COVID-19 samples took place in the United States, Italy and Spain. Sample material is recorded as cDNA or gDNA derived from T cells, B-cell-depleted T cells, or PBMCs.

V lost 0 bases, J lost 5 bases, and 7 bases lay in between. The CDR3 consists of 13 residues. Looked up from germline, CDR1 is SGHNT and CDR2 is YENEEA. Methods used by the authors: From reference gene primer amplification, estimates of nucleated cell counts were derived. Data came from immunoSEQ multiplex PCR; TCRdb stores just in-frame clones and leaves some out. The V and J calls and clone size were taken over from that table, and D and trimming were inferred from the DNA. The sample lists approximately 140,000 clones; about 90% were seen once. The sample comprised peripheral blood. The genes are TRBV11-3 and TRBJ1-1; D is undetermined. The receptor's source is a woman in her sixties or seventies with active or convalescent COVID-19. CDR3 sequence (DNA): TGTGCCAGCAGCTTAGAGTTCCGGACTGAAGCTTTCTTT. Its protein is CASSLEFRTEAFF.